A selection of T cell receptor beta chains follows, all from one sample in a study of T-cell reconstitution after alpha-beta-depleted transplantation in children. Each CDR3 protein is one row after TCRdb ran MiXCR on the PCR reads. This table holds a few hundred thousand distinct CDR3 sequences, 9.9% found once. Sequences were derived from PBMCs from the stem cell graft donor, sampled from the stem cell graft. These receptor sequences come from a human donor who donated a stem cell graft to a child with SCID. Both conserved end residues are part of each CDR3. A D gene is named only where the DNA matches it firmly. For some rows the clone size is stated as once, few or many, or as a class when expanded; others skip it.

few,TRBJ1-5,13,NA,TRBV2,TGTGCCAGCAGCGGAGACGTGATACAGCCCCAGCATTTT,CASSGDVIQPQHF
many,TRBJ2-2,14,NA,TRBV3-1,TGTGCCAGCAGCCAACAGGGGCGAGCCGGGGAGCTGTTTTTT,CASSQQGRAGELFF
NA,TRBJ2-7,13,NA,TRBV7-2,TGTGCCAGCAGCCCGGGACACCCTCGGGAGCAGTACTTC,CASSPGHPREQYF
few,TRBJ2-2,13,NA,TRBV5-1,TGCGCCAGCAAAGGGGAGAACACCGGGGAGCTGTTTTTT,CASKGENTGELFF
NA,TRBJ2-5,14,NA,TRBV10-1,TGCGCCAGCGGTTTCGACAGGAACCAAGAGACCCAGTACTTC,CASGFDRNQETQYF
many,TRBJ1-1,14,NA,TRBV20-1,TGCAGTGCGGAAGGGGTGGAGCGGAACACTGAAGCTTTCTTT,CSAEGVERNTEAFF
few,TRBJ2-1,16,TRBD1,TRBV15,TGTGCCACCAGAGCTCTCGGGACAGGGGGCAACAATGAGCAGTTCTTC,CATRALGTGGNNEQFF
many,TRBJ2-1,15,NA,TRBV5-1,TGCGCCAGCAGCTTGGGACGGGAGCTAAACAATGAGCAGTTCTTC,CASSLGRELNNEQFF
few,TRBJ2-5,17,TRBD2,TRBV7-9,TGTGCCAGCAGCTTGCCCGGACTAGCGGGGGACCAAGAGACCCAGTACTTC,CASSLPGLAGDQETQYF
many,TRBJ1-1,14,TRBD1,TRBV6-1,TGTGCCAGCAGGCTCGGGACAGCGAACACTGAAGCTTTCTTT,CASRLGTANTEAFF
NA,TRBJ1-1,17,NA,TRBV5-5,TGTGCCAGCAGCCTCCGTTATGGGCAGGTTAAGGACACTGAAGCTTTCTTT,CASSLRYGQVKDTEAFF
NA,TRBJ1-1,13,NA,TRBV27,TGTGCCAGCAGCACCAATTTGAACACTGAAGCTTTCTTT,CASSTNLNTEAFF
NA,TRBJ1-1,13,TRBD1,TRBV6-6,TGTGCCAGCAGTAAGGACAGGGGGGTTGAAGCTTTCTTT,CASSKDRGVEAFF
NA,TRBJ2-5,17,TRBD2,TRBV7-6,TGTGCCAGCAGCTTAGGTCCCGCGGCGGGGGGGCAAGAGACCCAGTACTTC,CASSLGPAAGGQETQYF
few,TRBJ2-3,11,NA,TRBV20-1,TGCAGTGCTAGACCCGCAGAGATGCAGTATTTT,CSARPAEMQYF
many,TRBJ2-1,17,NA,TRBV15,TGTGCCACCAGCAGGTCCTCAGGGGACTTGGTCGACAATGAGCAGTTCTTC,CATSRSSGDLVDNEQFF
few,TRBJ1-5,14,TRBD1,TRBV15,TGTGCCACCAGCCTAGGACAGGGCGCTCAGCCCCAGCATTTT,CATSLGQGAQPQHF
NA,TRBJ1-5,14,NA,TRBV7-8,TGTGCCAGCACCCAACAGGGAAATTTGGAGCCCCAGCATTTT,CASTQQGNLEPQHF
few,TRBJ1-4,12,NA,TRBV3-1,TGTGCCAGCAGCCTCGGAGGGGCGGTAATGTTTTTT,CASSLGGAVMFF
few,TRBJ2-5,12,NA,TRBV29-1,TGCAGCGTTGATTTGGGGCAAGAGACCCAGTACTTC,CSVDLGQETQYF
NA,TRBJ2-7,16,TRBD1,TRBV9,TGTGCCAGCAGCGTAGGAGTTGGGACAGCATTCTACGAGCAGTACTTC,CASSVGVGTAFYEQYF
NA,TRBJ1-4,15,NA,TRBV12-3/TRBV12-4,TGTGCCAGCAGCCCACAGGGATCGGCTAATGAAAAACTGTTTTTT,CASSPQGSANEKLFF
few,TRBJ2-1,19,NA,TRBV11-1,TGTGCCAGCAGCTTAGCGAACCCACCTCCCCTAATCGACTACAATGAGCAGTTCTTC,CASSLANPPPLIDYNEQFF
many,TRBJ2-2,14,NA,TRBV25-1,TGTGCCAGCAGTGTAGTTCAGGGTACCGGGGAGCTGTTTTTT,CASSVVQGTGELFF
few,TRBJ2-5,12,NA,TRBV12-3/TRBV12-4,TGTGCCAGCAGCACTAGCTTGGAGACCCAGTACTTC,CASSTSLETQYF
NA,TRBJ1-5,12,NA,TRBV20-1,TGCAGTGCTACTTCAGGGAATCAGCCCCAGCATTTT,CSATSGNQPQHF
NA,TRBJ1-5,15,NA,TRBV12-3/TRBV12-4,TGTGCCAGCAGTCCCCCTGGCCCTGAGGGTCAGCCCCAGCATTTT,CASSPPGPEGQPQHF
few,TRBJ2-5,14,NA,TRBV7-9,TGTGCCAGCAGCTCCCGGGACACTCAAGAGACCCAGTACTTC,CASSSRDTQETQYF
few,TRBJ1-6,13,TRBD1,TRBV29-1,TGCAGCGTTTCACAGGGGTTGAATTCACCCCTCCACTTT,CSVSQGLNSPLHF
NA,TRBJ2-7,12,NA,TRBV5-1,TGCGCCAGCAGCGTCGCGAGTTCCGAGCAGTACTTC,CASSVASSEQYF
few,TRBJ1-2,14,NA,TRBV7-9,TGTGCCAGCAGGCATGCACGGACAGACTATGGCTACACCTTC,CASRHARTDYGYTF
few,TRBJ2-2,15,NA,TRBV12-3/TRBV12-4,TGTGCCAGCAGGGTAGGGGGGAAGGGGACCGGGGAGCTGTTTTTT,CASRVGGKGTGELFF
NA,TRBJ1-1,12,NA,TRBV20-1,TGCAGTGCTAGAGATGGCGACGCTGAAGCTTTCTTT,CSARDGDAEAFF
few,TRBJ2-7,14,NA,TRBV21-1,TGTGCCAGCAGCAAGGGGACAGGCGAATACGAGCAGTACTTC,CASSKGTGEYEQYF
many,TRBJ2-7,14,NA,TRBV4-1,TGCGCCAGCAGCCTCACAAGGAACTCCTACGAGCAGTACTTC,CASSLTRNSYEQYF
many,TRBJ1-6,14,TRBD1,TRBV6-5,TGTGCCAGCAGCAGACAGGGGTCAGGGTCACCCCTCCACTTT,CASSRQGSGSPLHF
few,TRBJ2-2,14,TRBD1,TRBV10-3,TGTGCCTCCAGGGACAGGGGTGGCACCGGGGAGCTGTTTTTT,CASRDRGGTGELFF